A selection of T cell receptor beta chains follows, all from one sample in a study of patients and donors after allogeneic stem cell transplantation. From the RT-PCR reads, TCRdb called clonotypes with MiXCR, one entry per CDR3 protein. Of about 200,000 distinct CDR3 sequences in the sample, around 41% were seen once. The sequencing input was blood, either unsorted or a sorted T cell fraction (not recorded which). These receptors all come from a human donor who was either an allogeneic HSCT recipient or a stem cell or donor lymphocyte infusion donor (not recorded which). It is not recorded whose cells these are; they may come from a transplant donor. Each CDR3 is given with its conserved first and last residue. The order of the fields is clone size, D gene, V gene, J gene, CDR3 protein, CDR3 DNA. The D gene is left open where the match is weak. A row's size may be missing; if present it is once, few, many or a size class.

-	TRBD1	TRBV12-3/TRBV12-4	TRBJ1-5	CASSSRPAGQLTQHF	TGTGCCAGCAGTTCTAGACCGGCGGGACAGCTTACCCAGCATTTT
-	-	TRBV20-1	TRBJ1-1	CSARDGGGNTEAFF	TGCAGTGCTAGAGATGGCGGAGGGAACACTGAAGCTTTCTTT
-	TRBD2	TRBV9	TRBJ2-2	CASSVELAGGPGGELFF	TGTGCCAGCAGCGTAGAGCTAGCGGGAGGGCCAGGCGGGGAGCTGTTTTTT
-	TRBD2	TRBV7-9	TRBJ2-2	CASSGDYPPLIGELFF	TGTGCCAGCAGCGGGGACTACCCCCCACTCATTGGGGAGCTGTTTTTT
few	-	TRBV6-5	TRBJ2-7	CASSSEVDSGYTYEQYF	TGTGCCAGCAGTTCCGAAGTTGACAGCGGATACACCTACGAGCAGTACTTC
-	TRBD2	TRBV3-1	TRBJ2-1	CASGLAGPNNEQFF	TGTGCCAGCGGACTAGCGGGGCCGAACAATGAGCAGTTCTTC
-	-	TRBV4-2	TRBJ2-3	CASSQEGYGTDTQYF	TGTGCCAGCAGCCAAGAAGGGTACGGCACAGATACGCAGTATTTT
-	-	TRBV24-1	TRBJ1-1	CATSDLDNTEAFF	TGTGCCACCAGTGATTTGGACAACACTGAAGCTTTCTTT
-	TRBD2	TRBV5-8	TRBJ2-5	CASSYGTSGETQYF	TGTGCCAGCAGCTATGGGACTAGCGGAGAGACCCAGTACTTC
-	-	TRBV4-1	TRBJ2-7	CASSQEPRVPPFYEQYF	TGCGCCAGCAGCCAAGAACCCAGGGTCCCCCCCTTCTACGAGCAGTACTTC
-	-	TRBV5-1	TRBJ2-7	CASSRFGDEQYF	TGCGCCAGCAGCCGATTCGGCGACGAGCAGTACTTC
few	-	TRBV20-1	TRBJ1-1	CRVYGVNTEAFF	TGCAGGGTGTATGGGGTTAACACTGAAGCTTTCTTT
-	-	TRBV12-3/TRBV12-4	TRBJ2-3	CASTPGLPTDTQYF	TGTGCCAGCACCCCGGGTCTTCCCACAGATACGCAGTATTTT
few	-	TRBV7-9	TRBJ1-4	CASRRTGGRREKLFF	TGTGCCAGCAGACGAACCGGGGGGAGGAGGGAAAAACTGTTTTTT
few	-	TRBV15	TRBJ1-1	CATSDRLLGAFF	TGTGCCACCAGCGATAGGCTCCTAGGAGCTTTCTTT
-	-	TRBV21-1	TRBJ1-2	CASSKAPDSGAPGFRGYTF	TGTGCCAGCAGCAAAGCGCCGGATTCCGGAGCCCCGGGATTCCGTGGCTACACCTTC
-	TRBD1	TRBV6-5	TRBJ1-2	CASSQRTGRFPYGYTF	TGTGCCAGCAGCCAACGGACAGGGCGGTTCCCCTATGGCTACACCTTC
-	-	TRBV6-5	TRBJ2-4	CASSSQTSLEYF	TGTGCCAGCAGTTCACAGACCAGTTTGGAGTACTTC
-	-	TRBV6-6	TRBJ1-4	CASSEEQVEKLFF	TGTGCCAGCAGTGAAGAACAGGTCGAAAAACTGTTTTTT
-	TRBD1	TRBV27	TRBJ2-7	CASSLSGTGARGEQYF	TGTGCCAGCAGTTTATCAGGGACAGGGGCCCGGGGCGAGCAGTACTTC
-	TRBD1	TRBV30	TRBJ2-1	CAWSLPDRGIDNEQFF	TGTGCCTGGAGTCTACCCGACAGGGGGATAGACAATGAGCAGTTCTTC
-	-	TRBV27	TRBJ2-7	CASADQLAQTYEQYF	TGTGCCAGCGCGGACCAACTAGCCCAGACCTACGAGCAGTACTTC
-	-	TRBV6-5	TRBJ1-1	CASSSLNRATEAFF	TGTGCCAGCAGTTCCCTGAACAGGGCTACTGAAGCTTTCTTT
-	-	TRBV29-1	TRBJ1-4	CSVAQGIGVNEKLFF	TGCAGCGTTGCCCAGGGTATTGGGGTTAATGAAAAACTGTTTTTT
-	-	TRBV5-1	TRBJ2-2	CASRREAGTGELFF	TGCGCCAGCAGGCGAGAGGCGGGTACCGGGGAGCTGTTTTTT
-	TRBD2	TRBV12-3/TRBV12-4	TRBJ2-1	CASSPRTSGTYNEQFF	TGTGCCAGCAGTCCCCGGACTAGCGGGACCTACAATGAGCAGTTCTTC
-	-	TRBV5-1	TRBJ1-2	CASSLDSPTNYGYTF	TGCGCCAGCAGTCTCGACAGTCCTACTAACTATGGCTACACCTTC
-	TRBD1	TRBV7-9	TRBJ1-4	CASSFGQVLNEKLFF	TGTGCCAGCAGCTTCGGACAGGTCCTTAATGAAAAACTGTTTTTT
-	TRBD2	TRBV7-2	TRBJ2-2	CASSLALAGGGTGELFF	TGTGCCAGCAGCTTAGCGTTAGCGGGAGGAGGAACCGGGGAGCTGTTTTTT
-	TRBD2	TRBV20-1	TRBJ2-7	CSARYSVAGASEQYF	TGCAGTGCTAGGTATAGCGTAGCGGGAGCTAGCGAGCAGTACTTC
few	-	TRBV29-1	TRBJ2-3	CSVDPVFGPTDTQYF	TGCAGCGTTGACCCCGTTTTTGGCCCCACAGATACGCAGTATTTT
-	-	TRBV12-3/TRBV12-4	TRBJ1-2	CASTEDSSSPWGYTF	TGTGCCAGCACCGAGGACAGCTCCTCTCCGTGGGGCTACACCTTC
once	-	TRBV27	TRBJ2-7	CASSSFNSYEQYF	TGTGCCAGCAGTTCCTTTAACAGCTACGAGCAGTACTTC
-	TRBD1	TRBV6-5	TRBJ1-1	CAIGQGTEAFF	TGTGCCATCGGACAGGGTACTGAAGCTTTCTTT
-	-	TRBV2	TRBJ2-1	CASRDSQLNEQFF	TGTGCCAGCAGGGATAGCCAACTCAATGAGCAGTTCTTC
-	TRBD2	TRBV3-1	TRBJ2-3	CASSQGTSGSSDTQYF	TGTGCCAGCAGCCAAGGAACTAGCGGGAGTTCAGATACGCAGTATTTT